The 16 T cell receptor beta chains below all came from one sample that was sequenced in a study of shared clonotypes between healthy human individuals (dated by TCRdb to the early 2020s). Receptors were amplified or captured by the immunoSEQ multiplex PCR assay. TCRdb mirrors the immuneACCESS table, restricted to in-frame sequences. Some clones are absent from its copies; in checked studies, under half trace to an unresolved V gene, and the reason for the others is unknown. This sample holds 2 million to 2.5 million clones; approximately 94% were observed only once. Around 0.13% of the sample lies in the top ten. Sequencing used naive CD4+ T cells sorted from blood. The meaning of the sample's cell subset or site label: CD45RA+ positively selected. These receptors were taken from a man between 18 and 29 years old in good health.

The gene calls are TRBV6-1 and TRBJ1-3, with D uncertain. CDR1 is MNHNS and CDR2 is SASEGT in the germline V gene. The CDR3 loop spans 15 amino acids. Deletions cut 3 bases from V and 4 bases from J, with 13 bases between. The CDR3 bases are TGTGCCAGCAGTGAGGGGTTTGGGTCCGGAAACACCATATATTTT. Encoded protein: CASSEGFGSGNTIYF.

The gene calls are TRBV5-6 and TRBJ2-1; D ambiguous. CDR3 length: 13 residues. Germline V gene data show CDR1 as SGHDT and CDR2 as YYEEEE. V was pared by 0 bases and J by 3 bases, with 4 bases between. CDR3 coding DNA: TGTGCCAGCAGCTTGGGACTCTACAATGAGCAGTTCTTC. Translation: CASSLGLYNEQFF. Combining the CDR3 with reference TRBV5-6 and TRBJ2-1 gives the whole variable domain DAGVTQSPTHLIKTRGQQVTLRCSPKSGHDTVSWYQQALGQGPQFIFQYYEEEERQRGNFPDRFSGHQFPNYSSELNVNALLLGDSALYLCASSLGLYNEQFFGPGTRLTVL.

DNA for the CDR3: TGTGCCAGCAGCCAATCGGGACTGTTAACCGGGGAGCTGTTTTTT. Translated: CASSQSGLLTGELFF. The rearrangement joins TRBV4-2 to TRBJ2-2; D perhaps matches TRBD2 (6 bases). CDR3 size: 15 residues. The germline gives CDR1 LGHNA, CDR2 YNFKEQ. Trimming pared 2 bases from V and 5 bases from J, leaving 12 bases between.

V gene TRBV28 combines with J gene TRBJ1-4, with a weak D call TRBD1 (5 bases). Between the trimmed V and J ends, which lost 6 bases and 5 bases, there was a span of 13 bases. This CDR3 is built from 14 residues. Germline V gene data show CDR1 as MDHEN and CDR2 as SYDVKM. The CDR3 DNA follows: TGTGCCAGCAGACCGGGACCGACCAATGAAAAACTGTTTTTT. Its protein is CASRPGPTNEKLFF.

This clone turned up a few times. The rearrangement joins TRBV6-1 to TRBJ1-5, with D unclear. V lost 1 base to trimming and J lost 5 bases, with 6 bases between them. The V gene's germline CDR1 is MNHNS and CDR2 SASEGT. The CDR3 totals 13 residues. CDR3 bases: TGTGCCAGCAGTGAAGTGAGGGATCAGCCCCAGCATTTT. This codes for CASSEVRDQPQHF.

The V and J genes are TRBV6-1 and TRBJ1-2; unclear D gene. The CDR3 consists of 14 residues. Trimming cost V 3 bases and J 0 bases, with 8 bases left between them. CDR1 is MNHNS, CDR2 SASEGT, per germline. Here the CDR3 reads CASSEMGANYGYTF. CDR3 nucleotide sequence: TGTGCCAGCAGTGAGATGGGAGCTAACTATGGCTACACCTTC.

CDR3 coding DNA: TGTGCCGTGATGGACTTCCCTACCTACGAGCAGTACTTC. Translation: CAVMDFPTYEQYF. V and J are TRBV30 and TRBJ2-5; perhaps TRBD2 as D (5 bases). The J call may be in error: the DNA end matches TRBJ2-7 better. The CDR3 spans 13 residues. Germline values: CDR1 GTSNPN, CDR2 SVGIG (reference sequence).

On this clone: The sample carries other DNA sequences with the same CDR3. The V and J genes are TRBV5-1 and TRBJ1-1; tentative D call: TRBD1 (5 bases). The germline V gene encodes CDR1 SGHRS and CDR2 YFSETQ. V dropped 1 base and J dropped 5 bases, with 6 bases sitting between them. This CDR3 is 12 amino acids long. In DNA, the CDR3 is TGCGCCAGCAGCTTGCCAGGGACTGAAGCTTTCTTT. Its protein is CASSLPGTEAFF.

As regards this clone: A junction boundary mismatches the germline segment, possibly from a read error. The genes are TRBV7-7 and TRBJ2-7; either TRBD1 or TRBD2 may fit D (5 bases each). Germline-derived CDR1 and CDR2 are SSHAT and FNYEAQ (reference sequence). The CDR3 is made up of 13 amino acids. CDR3 coding DNA: TGTGCTAGCAGCTTAGGGACGACCTACGAGCAGTACTTC. Protein: CASSLGTTYEQYF. The full variable domain, in which reference TRBV7-7 and TRBJ2-7 provide the parts outside the CDR3, is GAGVSQSPRYKVTKRGQDVTLRCDPISSHATLYWYQQALGQGPEFLTYFNYEAQPDKSGLPSDRFSAERPEGSISTLTIQRTEQRDSAMYRCASSLGTTYEQYFGPGTRLTVT.

CDR3 loop: CASSSDLGQNSPLHF. The CDR3 region has the DNA TGTGCCAGCAGTTCAGACCTCGGACAGAATTCACCCCTCCACTTT. The chain recombines TRBV9 with TRBJ1-6; the D gene is possibly TRBD1 (6 bases). Germline values: CDR1 SGDLS, CDR2 YYNGEE. V was trimmed by 5 bases and J by 7 bases, leaving 16 bases between them. The CDR3 runs to 15 residues. The full variable domain, its missing parts supplied by reference TRBV9 and TRBJ1-6, is DSGVTQTPKHLITATGQRVTLRCSPRSGDLSVYWYQQSLDQGLQFLIQYYNGEERAKGNILERFSAQQFPDLHSELNLSSLELGDSALYFCASSSDLGQNSPLHFGNGTRLTVT.

Points on this clone: Distinct nucleotide sequences in the sample also encode this CDR3. The J gene is TRBJ2-5, the V gene TRBV5-1; D uncertain. CDR1 SGHRS and CDR2 YFSETQ come from the germline V gene. The CDR3 length is 15 residues. V lost 0 bases and J lost 4, with 13 bases in between. The CDR3 region is CASSLAASGGETQYF. The CDR3 coding sequence is TGCGCCAGCAGCTTGGCAGCGTCCGGCGGAGAGACCCAGTACTTC.

This clone was detected a few times. This rearrangement joins TRBV4-3 to TRBJ2-2; TRBD2 matches 10 bases. Germline CDR1 and CDR2: LGHNA and YSLEER. The CDR3 runs to 15 residues. V lost 4 bases, J lost 8 bases, and 7 bases stayed unmatched. This CDR3 is CASSPSGGLAGELFF. The CDR3, as DNA: TGCGCCAGCAGCCCCAGTGGGGGACTAGCGGGGGAGCTGTTTTTT.

On this clone: Other DNA sequences within the sample encode an identical CDR3. The V gene is TRBV19, the J gene TRBJ1-4; 7 nucleotides agree with TRBD1. The CDR3 is made up of 13 amino acids. With 9 bases clipped from V and 5 bases from J, the junction kept 6 bases outside the gene matches. Per germline, CDR1 LNHDA and CDR2 SQIVND (reference sequence). The CDR3 DNA sequence: TGTGCCAGCAGGACAGGTGGGAATGAAAAACTGTTTTTT. It yields the protein CASRTGGNEKLFF.

This chain uses TRBV4-3 with TRBJ2-3; TRBD2 might be the D (6 bases). Germline-derived CDR1 and CDR2 are LGHNA and YSLEER. CDR3 length: 16 amino acids. Trimming stripped 1 base from V and 6 bases from J, with 17 bases between. The CDR3 sequence is CASSQGGRGGGDTQYF. Written as DNA, the CDR3 is TGCGCCAGCAGCCAAGGCGGCCGGGGTGGGGGGGATACGCAGTATTTT.

A few counts support this clone. The rearrangement joins TRBV27 to TRBJ1-2; 9 bases are a match to TRBD1. CDR1 and CDR2 from the germline V gene are MNHEY and SMNVEV (reference sequence). The ends lost 3 bases at V and 6 bases at J; junction bases unmatched: 2. There are 13 residues in the CDR3. In DNA, the CDR3 is TGTGCCAGCAGTTTTACAGGGGGCGATGGCTACACCTTC. Its protein product is CASSFTGGDGYTF.

The CDR3 nucleotides read TGTGCCAGCAGCCCTACGGTCGGGGAGCAGTTCTTC. Its protein is CASSPTVGEQFF. This chain joins TRBV7-2 and TRBJ2-1; D uncertain. The CDR3 has 12 amino acids. Trimming shortened V by 5 bases and J by 10 bases, and 12 bases separated the two germline ends. Germline V gives CDR1 SGHTA, CDR2 FQGNSA.